Below, 6 T cell receptor beta chains from the same sample are listed, as sequenced in a study of T cell responses to AZD1222 COVID-19 vaccine. Only in-frame clones appear in the TCRdb table, and some are missing; sequencing was by immunoSEQ multiplex PCR. Of under 200,000 clones listed, 70% to 90% were seen once; the top ten hold 0.85% to 1.1%. This specimen was peripheral blood, taken 28 days after the second AZD1222 dose. Receptor source: an adult who received the AZD1222 COVID-19 vaccine.

This clone has only one observation. The chain has TRBV19 and TRBJ2-7; no firm D call. Germline CDR1 and CDR2: LNHDA and SQIVND (reference sequence). The V end lost 6 bases, the J end lost 5 bases, and 8 bases lay between the germline ends. CDR3 size: 11 residues. The CDR3, as DNA: TGTGCCAGTAGAGACATTAACGAGCAGTACTTC. Residues: CASRDINEQYF. The full variable domain, with the rest looked up from reference TRBV19 and TRBJ2-7, is DGGITQSPKYLFRKEGQNVTLSCEQNLNHDAMYWYRQDPGQGLRLIYYSQIVNDFQKGDIAEGYSVSREKKESFPLTVTSAQKNPTAFYLCASRDINEQYFGPGTRLTVT.

The rearrangement joins TRBV10-3 to TRBJ2-7; D is possibly TRBD1 (6 bases). The germline gives CDR1 ENHRY, CDR2 SYGVKD. The CDR3 totals 13 residues. The V and J ends lost 8 bases and 9 bases respectively, with 20 bases between them. CDR3 in amino acids: CAIGQSATSWQYF. DNA for the CDR3: TGTGCCATCGGACAGTCCGCTACGAGTTGGCAGTACTTC.

The V and J genes are TRBV5-1 and TRBJ2-7; 8 bases line up with TRBD1. Germline V gene data show CDR1 as SGHRS and CDR2 as YFSETQ. This CDR3 contains 15 residues. The trim removed 1 base at V and 3 bases at J, leaving 6 bases unmatched. CDR3 in DNA: TGCGCCAGCAGCTTGATGTCAGGGGGCGGCTACGAGCAGTACTTC. This gives the protein CASSLMSGGGYEQYF.

The CDR3 is CAWTLGAFYGYTF. In DNA form, the CDR3 reads TGTGCCTGGACTCTGGGCGCTTTCTATGGCTACACCTTC. The chain carries TRBV30 and TRBJ1-2; D is unresolved. The CDR3 length is 13 residues. Trimming cost V 4 bases and J 4 bases, with 13 bases left between them. Germline CDR1 GTSNPN, CDR2 SVGIG (reference sequence).

The V and J genes are TRBV9 and TRBJ1-4; the D is unclear. Looked up from germline, CDR1 is SGDLS and CDR2 is YYNGEE. V lost 4 bases and J lost 0, with 13 bases in between. The CDR3 runs 16 residues. The CDR3 coding sequence is TGTGCCAGCAGCCCGCCCTTTGGTTCAACTAATGAAAAACTGTTTTTT. Its protein product is CASSPPFGSTNEKLFF.

The CDR3 spells CASSSQGADTEAFF. For the CDR3, the DNA is TGTGCCAGCAGCTCACAGGGGGCTGACACTGAAGCTTTCTTT. The chain uses TRBV5-4 and TRBJ1-1; 9 bases fit TRBD1. The junction had 3 bases not matched to a gene; V was cut back by 3 bases and J by 3 bases. The germline V gene has CDR1 SGHNT and CDR2 YYREEE (reference sequence). This CDR3 region has 14 residues.